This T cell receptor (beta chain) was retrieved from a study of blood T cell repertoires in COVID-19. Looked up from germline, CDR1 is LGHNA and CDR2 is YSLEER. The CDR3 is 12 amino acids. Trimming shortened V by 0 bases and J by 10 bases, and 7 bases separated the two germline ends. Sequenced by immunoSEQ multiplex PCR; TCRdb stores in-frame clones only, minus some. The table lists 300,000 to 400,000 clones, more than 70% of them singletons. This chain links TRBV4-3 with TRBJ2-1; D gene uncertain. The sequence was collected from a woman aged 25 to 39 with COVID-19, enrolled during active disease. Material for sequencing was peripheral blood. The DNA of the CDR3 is TGCGCCAGCAGCCAAGATTCAGGCGAGCAGTTCTTC. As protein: CASSQDSGEQFF.